This is a list of T cell receptor beta chains from one sample in a study of blood T cell repertoires in COVID-19. Some clones are missing from TCRdb's copy, which holds only in-frame ones; the method was immunoSEQ multiplex PCR. In the table there are about 150,000 clones, about 86% of which are singletons. What was sequenced was peripheral blood. These TCRs come from a man between 65 and 80 years old with acute or convalescent COVID-19. Both conserved end residues are part of each CDR3. D genes are given only for firm matches. Clone sizes are given selectively: once, few, many, or a class where the clone is expanded.

clone size	V gene	D gene	J gene	CDR3 DNA	CDR3 protein
NA	TRBV6-2/TRBV6-3	TRBD1	TRBJ2-7	TGTGCCAGCAGTTACACACCGGGACAGGGGCGAGTGGAGCAGTACTTC	CASSYTPGQGRVEQYF
NA	TRBV7-2	TRBD2	TRBJ2-5	TGTGCCAGCAGCGTAAGGACTAGCGGGAACGGGGAGACCCAGTACTTC	CASSVRTSGNGETQYF
NA	TRBV6-4	NA	TRBJ2-7	TGTGCCAGCAGTGGGAAAGGACAGTACGAGCAGTACTTC	CASSGKGQYEQYF
NA	TRBV10-3	TRBD2	TRBJ2-5	TGTGCCTCAACGGTAGCGGGAGAGACAGAGACCCAGTACTTC	CASTVAGETETQYF
NA	TRBV27	NA	TRBJ2-7	TGTGCCAGCAGTTTAGAGGGGACACTCTACGAGCAGTACTTC	CASSLEGTLYEQYF
NA	TRBV10-3	NA	TRBJ2-6	TGTGCCATCAGTCCAGGGGTCAACTCTGGGGCCAACGTCCTGACTTTC	CAISPGVNSGANVLTF
NA	TRBV15	TRBD1	TRBJ1-2	TGTGCCACCAGCAGATATCGGACAGGATCTGTCGGCTACACCTTC	CATSRYRTGSVGYTF
NA	TRBV28	NA	TRBJ2-1	TGTGCCAGCAGTTCCCAGGGTTACTCCTACAATGAGCAGTTCTTC	CASSSQGYSYNEQFF
few	TRBV14	NA	TRBJ2-1	TGTGCCAGCAGCCAAGACTACTACAATGAGCAGTTCTTC	CASSQDYYNEQFF
NA	TRBV7-9	TRBD2	TRBJ2-1	TGTGCCAGCAGCGACGTTCTAGCGGGAGGGCCAGATGAGCAGTTCTTC	CASSDVLAGGPDEQFF
NA	TRBV7-9	NA	TRBJ1-5	TGTGCCAGCACTACCGACAGTAGCAATCAGCCCCAGCATTTT	CASTTDSSNQPQHF
NA	TRBV7-2	NA	TRBJ2-1	TGTGCCAGCAGCTTATTCCTACTAAGTGGCGATGAGCAGTTCTTC	CASSLFLLSGDEQFF
NA	TRBV11-2	TRBD1	TRBJ1-5	TGTGCCAGCAGCCCAGGGACAGGGTTCCAGCCCCAGCATTTT	CASSPGTGFQPQHF
NA	TRBV5-1	NA	TRBJ2-3	TGCGCCAGCAGCTTGGGGGACACCAGCACAGATACGCAGTATTTT	CASSLGDTSTDTQYF
once	TRBV4-2	TRBD2	TRBJ2-1	TGTGCCAGCAGCCAAGAACTAGCGGGAGGGGTCAATGAGCAGTTCTTC	CASSQELAGGVNEQFF
NA	TRBV15	NA	TRBJ1-2	TGTGCCACCAGCAGAGTGGGCGGGATCTATGGCTACACCTTC	CATSRVGGIYGYTF
few	TRBV29-1	NA	TRBJ2-7	TGCAGCGTGAAGACAGGACCAAACGAGCAGTACTTC	CSVKTGPNEQYF
NA	TRBV14	TRBD2	TRBJ2-3	TGTGCCAGCAGCCAAGATCCACCACTAGCGGGGTGGGTAGAAGGCACAGATACGCAGTATTTT	CASSQDPPLAGWVEGTDTQYF
NA	TRBV7-2	NA	TRBJ2-2	TGTGCCAGCACCCCCGGTGCGAACACCGGGGAGCTGTTTTTT	CASTPGANTGELFF
NA	TRBV9	NA	TRBJ1-1	TGTGCCAGCAGCGTAGCTCCGGACACGGACACTGAAGCTTTCTTT	CASSVAPDTDTEAFF
NA	TRBV28	NA	TRBJ2-1	TGTGCCAGCAGCACCCCTCGGACTCCCGGGGGCAATGAGCAGTTCTTC	CASSTPRTPGGNEQFF
few	TRBV9	TRBD1	TRBJ1-3	TGTGCCAGCAGCGTAGGAGGGCAGGGGGCGTTTGGAAACACCATATATTTT	CASSVGGQGAFGNTIYF
NA	TRBV7-2	NA	TRBJ2-1	TGTGCCAGCAGCTCCAGTTCCAGCTCCTACAATGAGCAGTTCTTC	CASSSSSSSYNEQFF
few	TRBV5-1	NA	TRBJ1-3	TGCGCCAGCAGCTCACAGGGAGCTGGAAACACCATATATTTT	CASSSQGAGNTIYF
few	TRBV3-1/TRBV3-2	TRBD1	TRBJ2-5	TGTGCCAGCAGCCAACTGGACAGGGAAGAGACCCAGTACTTC	CASSQLDREETQYF
once	TRBV6-4	NA	TRBJ1-1	TGTGCCAGCAGTTTACACATGAACACTGAAGCTTTCTTT	CASSLHMNTEAFF
once	TRBV14	TRBD1	TRBJ2-5	TGTGCCAGCAGCCCGCAAACCGGGACAGGGAAATTTGAGACCCAGTACTTC	CASSPQTGTGKFETQYF
NA	TRBV20-1	TRBD1	TRBJ1-1	TGCAGTGCTGGTAGGACAGGAAGAGCTTTCTTT	CSAGRTGRAFF
NA	TRBV25-1	NA	TRBJ1-2	TGTGCCAGCAGTGGCGGGCCAACTGGCTACACCTTC	CASSGGPTGYTF
NA	TRBV7-2	NA	TRBJ1-2	TGTGCCAGCAGCTTAGCGGGGGGGTTAAGCTATGGCTACACCTTC	CASSLAGGLSYGYTF
few	TRBV6-1	NA	TRBJ1-2	TGTGCCAGCAGTGAATGGGACTTTGGCTACACCTTC	CASSEWDFGYTF
NA	TRBV29-1	NA	TRBJ2-7	TGCAGCGTTGGGGCTTCCATCTACGAGCAGTACTTC	CSVGASIYEQYF
NA	TRBV5-1	TRBD2	TRBJ2-1	TGCGCCAGCAGCTATACTAGCGGGGCCTACAATGAGCAGTTCTTC	CASSYTSGAYNEQFF